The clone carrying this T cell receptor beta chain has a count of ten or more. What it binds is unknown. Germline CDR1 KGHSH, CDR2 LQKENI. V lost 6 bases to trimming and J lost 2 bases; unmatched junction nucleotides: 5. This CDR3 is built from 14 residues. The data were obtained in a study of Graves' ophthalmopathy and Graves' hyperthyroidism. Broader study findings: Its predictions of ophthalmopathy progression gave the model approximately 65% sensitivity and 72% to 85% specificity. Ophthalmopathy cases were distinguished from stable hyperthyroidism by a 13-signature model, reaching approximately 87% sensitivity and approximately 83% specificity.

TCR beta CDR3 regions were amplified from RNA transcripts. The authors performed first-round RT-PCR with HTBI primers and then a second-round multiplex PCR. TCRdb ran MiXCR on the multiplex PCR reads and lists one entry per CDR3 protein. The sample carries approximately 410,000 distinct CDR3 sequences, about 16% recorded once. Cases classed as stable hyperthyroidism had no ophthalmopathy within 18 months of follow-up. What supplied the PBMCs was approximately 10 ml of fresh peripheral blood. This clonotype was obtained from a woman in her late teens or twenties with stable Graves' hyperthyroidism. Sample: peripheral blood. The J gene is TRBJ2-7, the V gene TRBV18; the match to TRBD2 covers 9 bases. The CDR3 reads CASSAGTSTYEQYF. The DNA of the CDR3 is TGTGCCAGCTCCGCGGGGACTAGCACCTACGAGCAGTACTTC.